One sample yielded the 22 T cell receptor beta chains listed below, sequenced in a study of cytomegalovirus exposure and HLA in healthy donors. PCR employed 60 Vbeta and 13 Jbeta primers. Generated by immunoSEQ multiplex PCR, the TCRdb table keeps only in-frame clones and is missing some. In total, the table holds tens of thousands of clones. Sequenced: PBMCs. These receptors were collected from a man aged 25-45 years in good health and CMV-seronegative.

The rearrangement links TRBV30 to TRBJ1-1; 9 bases are shared with TRBD1. This CDR3 contains 16 residues. Germline lookup yields CDR1 GTSNPN and CDR2 SVGIG (reference sequence). V dropped 0 bases and J dropped 2; count of bases not matched to a gene: 7. CDR3 amino acids: CAWSVRPTGGNTEAFF. The CDR3 nucleotides read TGTGCCTGGAGTGTACGTCCGACAGGGGGAAACACTGAAGCTTTCTTT.

The chain has TRBV30 and TRBJ1-1, with 7 positions matching TRBD1. CDR3 length: 14 amino acids. Germline trimming cut 1 base from V and 1 base from J; bases unmatched to any gene: 3. The V gene's germline CDR1 is GTSNPN and CDR2 SVGIG (reference sequence). The CDR3 loop is CAWSEGTENTEAFF. CDR3 bases: TGTGCCTGGAGTGAGGGGACAGAGAACACTGAAGCTTTCTTT.

This chain connects TRBV6-5 to TRBJ1-1; D is perhaps TRBD1 (6 bases). CDR1 is MNHEY and CDR2 is SVGAGI in the germline V gene. Trimming shortened V by 4 bases and J by 0 bases, and 12 bases separated the two germline ends. CDR3 length equals 15 residues. CDR3 loop: CASSSGQGMNTEAFF. CDR3 DNA: TGTGCCAGCAGTTCGGGGCAGGGGATGAACACTGAAGCTTTCTTT.

The gene calls are TRBV7-2 and TRBJ2-7; D gene unclear. CDR3 size: 15 residues. V was cut by 2 bases and J by 3 bases, with 14 bases left in between. Germline V gene data show CDR1 as SGHTA and CDR2 as FQGNSA. The CDR3 region is CASSLTSYRDYEQYF. The CDR3, as DNA: TGTGCCAGCAGCTTAACGAGTTACCGTGACTACGAGCAGTACTTC.

The CDR3 loop is CASTLGSGLGREQYF. CDR3 nucleotide sequence: TGTGCCAGCACCCTGGGTTCGGGACTAGGCCGCGAGCAGTACTTC. The chain carries TRBV6-5 and TRBJ2-7; 8 nucleotides line up with TRBD2. The CDR3 spans 15 residues. Trimming cost V 7 bases and J 6 bases; bases outside gene matches: 14. Germline CDR1 and CDR2: MNHEY and SVGAGI.

The DNA for the CDR3 is TGCGCCAGCAGCCAATACAGCGGACTAACGAACACCGGGGAGCTGTTTTTT. Translation gives CASSQYSGLTNTGELFF. The chain has TRBV4-1 and TRBJ2-2; TRBD2 might be the D (6 bases). Per the germline V gene, CDR1 is MGHRA and CDR2 is YSYEKL. There are 17 residues in the CDR3. V lost 2 bases to trimming and J lost 0 bases, with 13 bases between them.

The V gene is TRBV2, the J gene TRBJ1-1; no definite D call. The germline V gene encodes CDR1 SNHLY and CDR2 FYNNEI. Trimming took 6 bases from V and 0 from J, leaving 11 bases between them. CDR3 size: 14 residues. The CDR3 nucleotides are TGTGCCAGCAGCCGGTCACAGATGAACACTGAAGCTTTCTTT. Protein product: CASSRSQMNTEAFF.

The V and J genes are TRBV5-1 and TRBJ1-1; 7 bases are shared with TRBD1. Germline V lookup: CDR1 SGHRS, CDR2 YFSETQ. The V gene end was trimmed by 7 bases and the J gene end by 4 bases; junction bases not matched to a gene: 10. The CDR3 spans 14 residues. CDR3 in DNA: TGCGCCAGCTTCGAGGGGGCTTTGGGCACTGAAGCTTTCTTT. Amino acid sequence: CASFEGALGTEAFF.

V gene TRBV5-1 combines with J gene TRBJ1-1; no definite D call. This CDR3 has 14 residues. Between the trimmed V and J ends, which lost 1 base and 2 bases, there was a span of 9 bases. Germline V lookup: CDR1 SGHRS, CDR2 YFSETQ. The CDR3 spells CASSLQSKNTEAFF. CDR3 sequence (DNA): TGCGCCAGCAGCTTGCAGTCCAAAAACACTGAAGCTTTCTTT.

The chain carries TRBV19 and TRBJ1-2, with 8 bases fitting TRBD1. Germline CDR1 and CDR2: LNHDA and SQIVND (reference sequence). The ends lost 1 base at V and 2 bases at J; junction bases unmatched: 0. There are 14 residues in the CDR3. The CDR3 nucleotides read TGTGCCAGTAGTATAGGACAGGGGAACTATGGCTACACCTTC. Its translation is CASSIGQGNYGYTF.

The genes are TRBV7-2 and TRBJ1-6; 9 bases align to TRBD1. Trimming took 3 bases from V and 7 from J; bases not matched to a gene: 4. The V gene's germline CDR1 is SGHTA and CDR2 FQGNSA. The length of the CDR3 is 15 residues. The CDR3 nucleotides are TGTGCCAGCAGCTTTAGAGGACAGGGGAATTCACCCCTCCACTTT. Protein product: CASSFRGQGNSPLHF. The variable domain in full, with the rest retrieved from reference TRBV7-2 and TRBJ1-6, is GAGVSQSPSNKVTEKGKDVELRCDPISGHTALYWYRQSLGQGLEFLIYFQGNSAPDKSGLPSDRFSAERTGGSVSTLTIQRTQQEDSAVYLCASSFRGQGNSPLHFGNGTRLTVT.

The V gene is TRBV9, the J gene TRBJ1-2; 9 nucleotides line up with TRBD1. This CDR3 has 15 amino acids. Trimming at V came to 3 bases and at J to 7 bases, leaving 10 bases not matched to a gene. The germline V gene encodes CDR1 SGDLS and CDR2 YYNGEE. The CDR3 is CASSGLGQGELGYTF. Written as DNA, the CDR3 is TGTGCCAGCAGCGGATTGGGACAGGGAGAACTTGGCTACACCTTC. Full variable domain (outside the CDR3, taken from reference TRBV9 and TRBJ1-2): DSGVTQTPKHLITATGQRVTLRCSPRSGDLSVYWYQQSLDQGLQFLIQYYNGEERAKGNILERFSAQQFPDLHSELNLSSLELGDSALYFCASSGLGQGELGYTFGSGTRLTVV.

The J gene is TRBJ2-7, the V gene TRBV7-6, with D perhaps matching TRBD1 (5 bases). The germline V gene has CDR1 SGHVS and CDR2 FNYEAQ. V was cut by 1 base and J by 6 bases, with 7 bases left in between. The CDR3 has 12 residues. CDR3 DNA sequence: TGTGCCAGCAGCTTAGGGACAAGCGAGCAGTACTTC. Its translation is CASSLGTSEQYF.

The rearrangement joins TRBV30 to TRBJ1-6; 9 nucleotides align to TRBD1. Germline CDR1 and CDR2: GTSNPN and SVGIG (reference sequence). V was pared by 4 bases and J by 7 bases, with 8 bases of the junction left unmatched. The CDR3 covers 15 residues. The CDR3 reads CAWMRPGTGNSPLHF. The CDR3 DNA sequence: TGTGCCTGGATGCGACCTGGGACAGGGAATTCACCCCTCCACTTT.

The V and J genes are TRBV6-5 and TRBJ1-1, with TRBD1 identical over 10 bases. Looked up from germline, CDR1 is MNHEY and CDR2 is SVGAGI. The J segment lost 5 bases and the V segment lost 0 bases, leaving 3 bases of the junction unmatched. CDR3 length equals 15 residues. The CDR3 sequence is CASSYSTGGWTEAFF. In DNA form, the CDR3 reads TGTGCCAGCAGTTACTCGACAGGGGGCTGGACTGAAGCTTTCTTT.

This chain joins TRBV4-3 and TRBJ2-1; D possibly corresponds to TRBD2 (5 bases). V lost 3 bases to trimming and J lost 0 bases, with 12 bases between them. This CDR3 comprises 16 residues. Germline V gene sequence: CDR1 LGHNA, CDR2 YSLEER. In DNA form, the CDR3 reads TGCGCCAGCAGCCAGGACTTAGCAGACTCCTACAATGAGCAGTTCTTC. Translated, it gives CASSQDLADSYNEQFF.

The chain carries TRBV5-1 and TRBJ2-2; 8 bases fit TRBD1. The trim removed 3 bases at V and 7 bases at J, leaving 11 bases unmatched. Germline V gene sequence: CDR1 SGHRS, CDR2 YFSETQ. The CDR3 spans 16 residues. The CDR3 DNA is TGCGCCAGCAGCTGGATGCCGACAGGGGCGGACGGGGAGCTGTTTTTT. Its translation is CASSWMPTGADGELFF.

The CDR3 sequence is CASSPQERQVGTEAFF. In DNA form, the CDR3 reads TGTGCCAGCTCACCGCAAGAGCGACAGGTCGGAACTGAAGCTTTCTTT. The chain employs TRBV18 and TRBJ1-1; maybe TRBD1 (6 bases). The length of the CDR3 is 16 residues. The germline V and J ends were trimmed by 3 bases and 5 bases, with 19 bases remaining between them. The germline CDR1 and CDR2 sequences are KGHSH and LQKENI.

This rearrangement joins TRBV6-1 to TRBJ1-2; TRBD1 might be the D (6 bases). The ends were cut back, 8 bases at V and 6 bases at J, with 22 bases in the middle. The CDR3 has 15 residues. The germline CDR1 and CDR2 sequences are MNHNS and SASEGT. The CDR3 is CASGPGEIILDGYTF. The CDR3 bases are TGTGCCAGCGGCCCAGGGGAGATTATTTTGGATGGCTACACCTTC.

The chain joins TRBV5-4 to TRBJ2-1, with TRBD2 identical over 8 bases. J was trimmed by 9 bases and V by 3 bases; bases with no gene match: 8. CDR3 length equals 14 residues. The germline gives CDR1 SGHNT, CDR2 YYREEE (reference sequence). The CDR3 sequence is CASSSGAGGLEQFF. Written as DNA, the CDR3 is TGTGCCAGCAGCTCTGGGGCGGGAGGACTTGAGCAGTTCTTC.

In DNA, the CDR3 is TGCAGCGCAATCGACAGGAGTCAAGAGACCCAGTACTTC. It is translated as CSAIDRSQETQYF. V usage is TRBV29-1 and J usage is TRBJ2-5, with D maybe TRBD1 (6 bases). V gave up 7 bases and J gave up 2 bases, with 14 bases separating them. CDR3 length equals 13 residues. Germline assignment: CDR1 SQVTM and CDR2 ANQGSEA.

This clone is called medium-sized based on its frequency. The CDR3 region has the DNA TGTGCCAGCACCCTAACTAGCGGGAGAACCAATGAGCAGTTCTTC. Translation: CASTLTSGRTNEQFF. The chain is built from TRBV6-1 and TRBJ2-1; TRBD2 agrees at 11 bases. The CDR3 is made up of 15 amino acids. The trim removed 7 bases at V and 6 bases at J, leaving 8 bases unmatched. Germline V lookup: CDR1 MNHNS, CDR2 SASEGT.